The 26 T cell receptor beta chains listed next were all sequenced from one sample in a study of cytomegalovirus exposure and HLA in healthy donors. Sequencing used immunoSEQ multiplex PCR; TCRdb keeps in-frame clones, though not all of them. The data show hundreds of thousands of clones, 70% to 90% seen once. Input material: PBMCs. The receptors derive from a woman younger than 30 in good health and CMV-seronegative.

The CDR3 nucleotides read TGTGCCTGTCAGCAGGTGTCTTCTAACTATGGCTACACCTTC. Translation: CACQQVSSNYGYTF. The chain is built from TRBV30 and TRBJ1-2; D ambiguous. This CDR3 has 14 amino acids. Germline CDR1 is GTSNPN and CDR2 is SVGIG (reference sequence). V shed 6 bases and J shed 0 bases, with 14 bases lying between them.

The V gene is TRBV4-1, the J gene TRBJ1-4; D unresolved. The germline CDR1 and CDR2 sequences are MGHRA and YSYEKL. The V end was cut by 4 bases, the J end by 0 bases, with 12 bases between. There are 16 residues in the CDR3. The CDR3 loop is CASSPATAATNEKLFF. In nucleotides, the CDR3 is TGCGCCAGCAGCCCAGCGACGGCTGCAACTAATGAAAAACTGTTTTTT.

CDR3 residues: CASSSRRAGGYEQYF. CDR3 in DNA: TGTGCCAGCAGTTCCCGCCGAGCGGGGGGCTACGAGCAGTACTTC. V gene TRBV28 combines with J gene TRBJ2-7; TRBD2 matches at 9 bases. V dropped 4 bases and J dropped 3; count of bases not matched to a gene: 7. Germline V lookup: CDR1 MDHEN, CDR2 SYDVKM. CDR3 length equals 15 residues.

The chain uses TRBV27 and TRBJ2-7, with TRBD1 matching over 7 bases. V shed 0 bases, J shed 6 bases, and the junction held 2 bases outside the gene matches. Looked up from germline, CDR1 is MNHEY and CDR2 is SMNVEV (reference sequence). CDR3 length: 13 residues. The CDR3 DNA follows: TGTGCCAGCAGTTTATCCGGGACAGCCGAGCAGTACTTC. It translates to CASSLSGTAEQYF.

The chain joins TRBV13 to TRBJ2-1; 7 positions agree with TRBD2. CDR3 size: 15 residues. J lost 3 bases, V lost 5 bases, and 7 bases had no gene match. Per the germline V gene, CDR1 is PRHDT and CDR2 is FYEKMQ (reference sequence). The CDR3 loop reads CASSPLAVYYNEQFF. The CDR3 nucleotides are TGTGCCAGCAGCCCGCTAGCGGTCTACTACAATGAGCAGTTCTTC.

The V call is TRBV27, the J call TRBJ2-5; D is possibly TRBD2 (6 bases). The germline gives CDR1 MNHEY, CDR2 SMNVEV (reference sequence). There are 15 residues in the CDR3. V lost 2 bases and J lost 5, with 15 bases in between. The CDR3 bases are TGTGCCAGCAGTTTACGTTCCGGAGGGTGGGAGACCCAGTACTTC. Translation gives CASSLRSGGWETQYF.

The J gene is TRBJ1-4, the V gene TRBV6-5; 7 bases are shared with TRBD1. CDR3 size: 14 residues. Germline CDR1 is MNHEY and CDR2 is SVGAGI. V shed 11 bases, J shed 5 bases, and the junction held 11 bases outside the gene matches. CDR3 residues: CARQPDRLNEKLFF. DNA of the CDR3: TGTGCCCGCCAGCCGGACAGGCTAAATGAAAAACTGTTTTTT.

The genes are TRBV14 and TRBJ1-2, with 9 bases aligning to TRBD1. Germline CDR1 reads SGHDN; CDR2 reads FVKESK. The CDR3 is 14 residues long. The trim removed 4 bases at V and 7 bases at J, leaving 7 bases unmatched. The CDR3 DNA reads TGTGCCAGCAGCCTTACAGGGGGCGGTTTTGGCTACACCTTC. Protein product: CASSLTGGGFGYTF.

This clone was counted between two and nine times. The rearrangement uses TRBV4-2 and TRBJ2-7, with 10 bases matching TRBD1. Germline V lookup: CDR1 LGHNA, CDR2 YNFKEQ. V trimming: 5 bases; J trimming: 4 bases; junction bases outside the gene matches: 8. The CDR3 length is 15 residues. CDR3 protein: CASSATGGAGYEQYF. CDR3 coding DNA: TGTGCCAGCAGCGCGACAGGGGGCGCAGGTTACGAGCAGTACTTC.

The CDR3: CAWSVPGQGNEKLFF. CDR3 DNA sequence: TGTGCCTGGAGTGTTCCGGGACAGGGAAACGAAAAACTGTTTTTT. This chain connects TRBV30 to TRBJ1-4; TRBD1 matches at 9 bases. The CDR3 contains 15 residues. V dropped 0 bases and J dropped 8; count of bases not matched to a gene: 7. CDR1 is GTSNPN and CDR2 is SVGIG in the germline V gene (reference sequence).

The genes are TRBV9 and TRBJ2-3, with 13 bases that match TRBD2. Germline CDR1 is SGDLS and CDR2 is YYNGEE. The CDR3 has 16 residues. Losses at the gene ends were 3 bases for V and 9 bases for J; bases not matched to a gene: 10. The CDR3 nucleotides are TGTGCCAGCAGCGCGGCGAAAGGACTAGCGGGAGACACGCAGTATTTT. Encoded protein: CASSAAKGLAGDTQYF.

CDR3 amino acids: CASSLTGSRDEKLFF. CDR3 bases: TGTGCCAGCAGCTTAACAGGATCCAGGGATGAAAAACTGTTTTTT. The rearrangement joins TRBV28 to TRBJ1-4; D is possibly TRBD1 (5 bases). The germline V gene has CDR1 MDHEN and CDR2 SYDVKM. This CDR3 is built from 15 residues. V dropped 6 bases and J dropped 6 bases, with 17 bases sitting between them.

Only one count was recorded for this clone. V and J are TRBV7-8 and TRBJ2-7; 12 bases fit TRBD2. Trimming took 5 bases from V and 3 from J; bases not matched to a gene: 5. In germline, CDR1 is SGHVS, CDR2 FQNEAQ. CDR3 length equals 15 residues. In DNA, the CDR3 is TGTGCCAGCAGCGGTGGACTAGCGGGGAACTACGAGCAGTACTTC. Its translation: CASSGGLAGNYEQYF.

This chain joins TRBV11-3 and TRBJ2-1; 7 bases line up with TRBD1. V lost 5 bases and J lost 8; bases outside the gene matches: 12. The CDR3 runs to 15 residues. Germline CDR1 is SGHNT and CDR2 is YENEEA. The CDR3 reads CASSLLSGGPHEQFF. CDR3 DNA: TGTGCCAGCAGCCTACTATCAGGGGGTCCCCATGAGCAGTTCTTC.

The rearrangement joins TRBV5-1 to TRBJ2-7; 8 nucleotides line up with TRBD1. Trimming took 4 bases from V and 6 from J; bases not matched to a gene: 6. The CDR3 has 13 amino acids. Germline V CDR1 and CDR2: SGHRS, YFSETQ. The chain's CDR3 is CASSQGQAREQYF. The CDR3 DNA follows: TGCGCCAGCAGCCAGGGACAGGCCCGCGAGCAGTACTTC.

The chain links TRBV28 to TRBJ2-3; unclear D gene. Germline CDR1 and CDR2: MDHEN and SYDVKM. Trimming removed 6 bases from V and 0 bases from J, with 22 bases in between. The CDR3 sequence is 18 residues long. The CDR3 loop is CASRTFWQANSSTDTQYF. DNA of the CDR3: TGTGCCAGCAGAACCTTCTGGCAGGCCAATTCTAGCACAGATACGCAGTATTTT.

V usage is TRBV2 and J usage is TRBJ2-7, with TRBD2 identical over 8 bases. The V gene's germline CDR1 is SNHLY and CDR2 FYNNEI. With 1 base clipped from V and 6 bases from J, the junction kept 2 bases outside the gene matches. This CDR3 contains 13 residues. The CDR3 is CASSEGTSREQYF. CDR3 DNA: TGTGCCAGCAGTGAAGGGACTAGCCGCGAGCAGTACTTC.

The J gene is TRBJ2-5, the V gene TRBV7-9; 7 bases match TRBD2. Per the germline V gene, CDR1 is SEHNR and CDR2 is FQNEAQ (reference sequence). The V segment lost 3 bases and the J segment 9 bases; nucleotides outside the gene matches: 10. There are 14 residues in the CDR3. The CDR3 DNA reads TGTGCCAGCAGCTTCCCTAGCGGCCGGGGGGCCCAGTACTTC. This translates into CASSFPSGRGAQYF.

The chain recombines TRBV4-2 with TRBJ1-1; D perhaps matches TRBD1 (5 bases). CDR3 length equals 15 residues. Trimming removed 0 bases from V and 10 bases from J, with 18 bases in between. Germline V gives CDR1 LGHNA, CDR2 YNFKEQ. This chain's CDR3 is CASSQEGRGPTVAFF. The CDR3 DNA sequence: TGTGCCAGCAGCCAAGAAGGGCGGGGACCGACGGTAGCTTTCTTT.

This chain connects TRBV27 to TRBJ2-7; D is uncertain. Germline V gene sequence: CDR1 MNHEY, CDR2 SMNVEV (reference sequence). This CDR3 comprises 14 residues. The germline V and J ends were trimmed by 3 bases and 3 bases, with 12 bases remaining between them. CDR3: CASSLLERFYEQYF. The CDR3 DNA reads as TGTGCCAGCAGTTTGCTAGAGAGGTTCTACGAGCAGTACTTC.

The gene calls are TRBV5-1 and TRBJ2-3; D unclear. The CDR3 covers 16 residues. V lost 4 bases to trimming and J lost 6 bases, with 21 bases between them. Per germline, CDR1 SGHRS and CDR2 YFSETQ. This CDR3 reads CASSPIFISAEDTQYF. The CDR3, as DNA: TGCGCCAGCAGCCCTATTTTCATCTCCGCGGAGGATACGCAGTATTTT.

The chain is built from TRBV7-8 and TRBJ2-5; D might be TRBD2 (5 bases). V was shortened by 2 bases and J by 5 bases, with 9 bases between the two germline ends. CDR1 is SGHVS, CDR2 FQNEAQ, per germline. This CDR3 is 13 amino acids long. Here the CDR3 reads CASSLNKRETQYF. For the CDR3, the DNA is TGTGCCAGCAGCTTAAATAAGCGGGAGACCCAGTACTTC.

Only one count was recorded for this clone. Here the CDR3 reads CASSEFEGAASYEQYF. The CDR3 region has the DNA TGTGCCAGCAGTGAGTTCGAGGGAGCGGCCTCCTACGAGCAGTACTTC. The V call is TRBV6-1, the J call TRBJ2-7; D possibly corresponds to TRBD2 (5 bases). Germline V gene sequence: CDR1 MNHNS, CDR2 SASEGT. Trimming stripped 3 bases from V and 0 bases from J, with 15 bases between. CDR3 length: 16 residues.

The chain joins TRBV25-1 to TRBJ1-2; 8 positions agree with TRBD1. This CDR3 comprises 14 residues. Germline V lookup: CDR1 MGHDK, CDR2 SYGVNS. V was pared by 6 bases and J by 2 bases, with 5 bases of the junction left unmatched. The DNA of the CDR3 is TGTGCCAGCAGCCTGACAGGGGTCAACTATGGCTACACCTTC. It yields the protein CASSLTGVNYGYTF.

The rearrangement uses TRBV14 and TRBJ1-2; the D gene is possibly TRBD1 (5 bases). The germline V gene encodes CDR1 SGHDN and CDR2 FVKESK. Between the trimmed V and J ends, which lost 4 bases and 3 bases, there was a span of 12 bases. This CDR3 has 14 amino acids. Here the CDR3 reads CASSRSGQDYGYTF. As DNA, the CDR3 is TGTGCCAGCAGCCGGTCAGGGCAAGACTATGGCTACACCTTC. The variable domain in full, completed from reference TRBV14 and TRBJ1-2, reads EAGVTQFPSHSVIEKGQTVTLRCDPISGHDNLYWYRRVMGKEIKFLLHFVKESKQDESGMPNNRFLAERTGGTYSTLKVQPAELEDSGVYFCASSRSGQDYGYTFGSGTRLTVV.

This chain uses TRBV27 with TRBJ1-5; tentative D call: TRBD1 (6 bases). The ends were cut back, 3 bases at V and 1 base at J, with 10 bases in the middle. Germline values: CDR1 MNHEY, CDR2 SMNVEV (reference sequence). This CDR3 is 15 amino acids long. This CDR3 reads CASSFRGSSNQPQHF. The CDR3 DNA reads TGTGCCAGCAGTTTCAGGGGTTCAAGCAATCAGCCCCAGCATTTT.